Below, 25 T cell receptor beta chains from the same sample are listed, as sequenced in a study of T-cell reconstitution after alpha-beta-depleted transplantation in children. TCRbeta library construction was performed incorporating unique molecular identifiers. TCRdb ran MiXCR on the PCR reads and lists one entry per CDR3 protein. The table includes 200,000 to 300,000 distinct CDR3 sequences, roughly a quarter detected once. The specimen comprised PBMCs, mostly from graft donor cells, sampled 360 days after TCRalphabeta/CD19-depleted stem cell transplant. The receptors shown here come from a female patient aged 2-10 years who had a stem cell transplant for congenital amegakaryocytic thrombocytopenia, so the T cells may come from the graft donor.

The V and J genes are TRBV20-1 and TRBJ2-1; 13 positions agree with TRBD2. The CDR3 spans 15 residues. The germline gives CDR1 DFQATT, CDR2 SNEGSKA (reference sequence). V shed 5 bases and J 6 bases; nucleotides not matched to a gene: 7. For the CDR3, the DNA is TGCAGTGCTTTAGGACTAGCGGGAGTCTCCAATGAGCAGTTCTTC. Protein: CSALGLAGVSNEQFF.

The rearrangement uses TRBV6-1 and TRBJ2-2, with 9 bases that match TRBD2. After removal of 5 bases from V and 5 bases from J, the junction contained 3 bases not matched to a gene. The CDR3 loop spans 14 amino acids. Germline lookup yields CDR1 MNHNS and CDR2 SASEGT. The CDR3 loop is CASSPAGGTGELFF. In DNA form, the CDR3 reads TGTGCCAGCAGTCCAGCGGGAGGAACCGGGGAGCTGTTTTTT.

This clonotype showed up many times. The J gene is TRBJ2-3, the V gene TRBV5-6, with unresolved D. Germline CDR1 reads SGHDT; CDR2 reads YYEEEE. The ends were cut back, 3 bases at V and 5 bases at J, with 10 bases in the middle. CDR3 length: 13 residues. The CDR3 sequence is CASSSTPGDTQYF. The CDR3 nucleotides are TGTGCCAGCAGCTCAACCCCGGGAGATACGCAGTATTTT.

This chain links TRBV20-1 with TRBJ1-1; D perhaps matches TRBD1 (5 bases). This CDR3 contains 13 residues. The ends were cut back, 3 bases at V and 0 bases at J, with 8 bases in the middle. Germline values: CDR1 DFQATT, CDR2 SNEGSKA (reference sequence). In nucleotides, the CDR3 is TGCAGTGCTAGCGGAGGGGTGAACACTGAAGCTTTCTTT. Translating it yields CSASGGVNTEAFF.

This clonotype was seen more than once but under ten times. This chain joins TRBV3-1 and TRBJ2-7, with unresolved D. CDR3 length equals 15 residues. Trimming pared 2 bases from V and 3 bases from J, leaving 14 bases between. Looked up from germline, CDR1 is LGHDT and CDR2 is YNNKEL (reference sequence). This chain's CDR3 is CASSQSWDPSYEQYF. Written as DNA, the CDR3 is TGTGCCAGCAGCCAATCTTGGGATCCAAGCTACGAGCAGTACTTC.

This rearrangement joins TRBV14 to TRBJ2-6, with D hard to call. V was shortened by 1 base and J by 2 bases, with 9 bases between the two germline ends. The CDR3 consists of 16 residues. The germline V gene encodes CDR1 SGHDN and CDR2 FVKESK. The CDR3 DNA reads as TGTGCCAGCAGCCAAGGTTCAAACCCTGGGGCCAACGTCCTGACTTTC. Its translation: CASSQGSNPGANVLTF.

Ten or more counts support this clonotype. J is TRBJ2-2 and V is TRBV5-5, with TRBD2 as a possible D gene (6 bases). Germline V gene lookup returns CDR1 SGHKS and CDR2 YYEKEE (reference sequence). The CDR3 spans 16 residues. V lost 4 bases to trimming and J lost 3 bases, with 16 bases between them. The CDR3 DNA reads TGTGCCAGCAGCGGCCGACTAGTGGCGGACACCGGGGAGCTGTTTTTT. Amino acids: CASSGRLVADTGELFF. Full variable domain (outside the CDR3, taken from reference TRBV5-5 and TRBJ2-2): DAGVTQSPTHLIKTRGQQVTLRCSPISGHKSVSWYQQVLGQGPQFIFQYYEKEERGRGNFPDRFSARQFPNYSSELNVNALLLGDSALYLCASSGRLVADTGELFFGEGSRLTVL.

Only one count was recorded for this clonotype. The rearrangement links TRBV20-1 to TRBJ2-7; 8 bases align to TRBD1. V lost 3 bases to trimming and J lost 2 bases; unmatched junction nucleotides: 0. Germline V lookup: CDR1 DFQATT, CDR2 SNEGSKA (reference sequence). This CDR3 has 12 residues. The CDR3 coding sequence is TGCAGTGCTAGGGGACAGGCCTACGAGCAGTACTTC. This codes for CSARGQAYEQYF.

In this sample, this clonotype turned up a few times. The J gene is TRBJ1-1, the V gene TRBV6-2 or TRBV6-3; D unresolved. The CDR3 runs 13 residues. Germline V lookup: CDR1 MNHEY, CDR2 SVGEGT. V was clipped by 6 bases and J by 2 bases, with 10 bases between them. As DNA, the CDR3 is TGTGCCAGCAGGCCGTGGGCTAACACTGAAGCTTTCTTT. Translated: CASRPWANTEAFF.

The rearrangement uses TRBV4-3 and TRBJ2-7; D perhaps matches TRBD2 (5 bases). In germline, CDR1 is LGHNA, CDR2 YSLEER. CDR3 length equals 16 residues. The V and J ends lost 1 base and 6 bases respectively, with 19 bases between them. The chain's CDR3 is CASSQGLGLAAREQYF. DNA for the CDR3: TGCGCCAGCAGCCAAGGACTTGGGCTAGCCGCTCGCGAGCAGTACTTC.

This clonotype was detected ten times or more. This chain joins TRBV6-2 or TRBV6-3 and TRBJ2-1; 8 nucleotides line up with TRBD1. This CDR3 is built from 16 residues. Germline V gene sequence: CDR1 MNHEY, CDR2 SVGEGT. V trimming: 5 bases; J trimming: 6 bases; junction bases outside the gene matches: 12. CDR3 sequence: CASSRWTGLTLNEQFF. The CDR3 nucleotides read TGTGCCAGCAGTCGATGGACAGGGCTAACCCTCAATGAGCAGTTCTTC.

The DNA for the CDR3 is TGTGCCAGCTCAGCTGGGACACCTCTTTACAATGAGCAGTTCTTC. It specifies CASSAGTPLYNEQFF. The chain links TRBV18 to TRBJ2-1; maybe TRBD1 (6 bases). CDR1 is KGHSH and CDR2 is LQKENI in the germline V gene. Deletions cut 5 bases from V and 4 bases from J, with 15 bases between. The CDR3 loop spans 15 amino acids.

The J gene is TRBJ2-7, the V gene TRBV2; D might be TRBD2 (5 bases). Per germline, CDR1 SNHLY and CDR2 FYNNEI. The germline V and J ends were trimmed by 2 bases and 3 bases, with 11 bases remaining between them. The CDR3 totals 14 residues. CDR3 nucleotide sequence: TGTGCCAGCAGTGAACCAGTCGGGGACTACGAGCAGTACTTC. Its translation: CASSEPVGDYEQYF. Combining the CDR3 with reference TRBV2 and TRBJ2-7 gives the whole variable domain EPEVTQTPSHQVTQMGQEVILRCVPISNHLYFYWYRQILGQKVEFLVSFYNNEISEKSEIFDDQFSVERPDGSNFTLKIRSTKLEDSAMYFCASSEPVGDYEQYFGPGTRLTVT.

The chain is built from TRBV7-7 and TRBJ2-1, with TRBD1 identical over 10 bases. This CDR3 comprises 15 residues. J was trimmed by 7 bases and V by 6 bases; bases with no gene match: 9. Germline lookup yields CDR1 SSHAT and CDR2 FNYEAQ (reference sequence). This chain's CDR3 is CASSIGQGVGNEQFF. The CDR3 DNA reads as TGTGCCAGCAGTATAGGACAGGGGGTAGGTAATGAGCAGTTCTTC.

In DNA form, the CDR3 reads TGTGCCAGCAGTTACTCAAGACTAGAAGAGACCCAGTACTTC. This translates into CASSYSRLEETQYF. This sequence joins TRBV6-5 and TRBJ2-5, with D perhaps matching TRBD2 (6 bases). This CDR3 region has 14 residues. V was shortened by 0 bases and J by 3 bases, with 8 bases between the two germline ends. The germline CDR1 and CDR2 sequences are MNHEY and SVGAGI.

The rearrangement joins TRBV13 to TRBJ2-5; no clear D gene. Germline CDR1 reads PRHDT; CDR2 reads FYEKMQ (reference sequence). V lost 5 bases and J lost 1, with 8 bases in between. CDR3 length: 13 amino acids. DNA of the CDR3: TGTGCCAGCAGCCCTTACAGCCAAGAGACCCAGTACTTC. It codes for CASSPYSQETQYF.

The rearrangement uses TRBV9 and TRBJ2-1; 12 nucleotides agree with TRBD2. The CDR3 consists of 16 residues. Germline-derived CDR1 and CDR2 are SGDLS and YYNGEE. V shed 4 bases, J shed 8 bases, and the junction held 10 bases outside the gene matches. The CDR3, as DNA: TGTGCCAGCAGCTTACGACTAGCGGGGGCGGGCGATGAGCAGTTCTTC. Translating it yields CASSLRLAGAGDEQFF.

This chain connects TRBV28 to TRBJ1-6, with D perhaps matching TRBD1 (6 bases). The V end lost 5 bases, the J end lost 11 bases, and 19 bases lay between the germline ends. The germline gives CDR1 MDHEN, CDR2 SYDVKM. The length of the CDR3 is 15 residues. The CDR3 is CASSAYLAGVAPLHF. The CDR3, as DNA: TGTGCCAGCAGTGCCTATCTCGCAGGGGTTGCACCCCTCCACTTT.

The V and J genes are TRBV20-1 and TRBJ1-5; no definite D call. Trimming shortened V by 4 bases and J by 7 bases, and 2 bases separated the two germline ends. This CDR3 is 9 amino acids long. CDR1 and CDR2 (germline): DFQATT, SNEGSKA (reference sequence). This CDR3 reads CSANQPQHF. The CDR3 coding sequence is TGCAGTGCTAACCAGCCCCAGCATTTT.

The J gene is TRBJ2-3, the V gene TRBV11-2, with D hard to call. V dropped 5 bases and J dropped 2 bases, with 8 bases sitting between them. Germline CDR1 SGHAT, CDR2 FQNNGV. The CDR3 sequence is 13 residues long. This chain's CDR3 is CASSQGNTDTQYF. CDR3 coding DNA: TGTGCCAGCAGCCAAGGGAACACAGATACGCAGTATTTT. The whole variable domain, remainder taken from reference TRBV11-2 and TRBJ2-3, is EAGVAQSPRYKIIEKRQSVAFWCNPISGHATLYWYQQILGQGPKLLIQFQNNGVVDDSQLPKDRFSAERLKGVDSTLKIQPAKLEDSAVYLCASSQGNTDTQYFGPGTRLTVL.

This clonotype turned up a few times. The chain carries TRBV6-1 and TRBJ2-2; D unresolved. Germline loops: CDR1 MNHNS, CDR2 SASEGT. This CDR3 region has 14 residues. Trimming removed 6 bases at V and 6 bases at J, with 14 bases between. In DNA, the CDR3 is TGTGCCAGCAGGTTGTTGGGTGGAGCCGGGGAGCTGTTTTTT. Translation: CASRLLGGAGELFF.

The chain employs TRBV30 and TRBJ2-1, with D unresolved. Deletions cut 3 bases from V and 10 bases from J, with 13 bases between. Germline V gives CDR1 GTSNPN, CDR2 SVGIG (reference sequence). This CDR3 contains 12 residues. The chain's CDR3 is CAWSLSLGEQFF. The CDR3 DNA is TGTGCCTGGAGCCTCAGTTTGGGGGAGCAGTTCTTC.

Here the CDR3 reads CSARDQTTYSNQPQHF. The CDR3 region has the DNA TGCAGTGCTAGAGATCAGACGACTTATAGCAATCAGCCCCAGCATTTT. The chain recombines TRBV20-1 with TRBJ1-5; D uncertain. This CDR3 comprises 16 residues. Germline loops: CDR1 DFQATT, CDR2 SNEGSKA (reference sequence). Between the trimmed V and J ends, which lost 0 bases and 0 bases, there was a span of 12 bases.

Only a few counts were recorded for this clonotype. This chain joins TRBV6-2 or TRBV6-3 and TRBJ2-4; D uncertain. V shed 6 bases and J shed 2 bases, with 8 bases lying between them. This CDR3 is built from 13 residues. Germline V gene sequence: CDR1 MNHEY, CDR2 SVGEGT. Here the CDR3 reads CASRQTTKNIQYF. CDR3 in DNA: TGTGCCAGCAGGCAGACAACCAAAAACATTCAGTACTTC.

The chain employs TRBV7-2 and TRBJ1-1; TRBD1 is a possible D gene (6 bases). The V gene's germline CDR1 is SGHTA and CDR2 FQGNSA. Trimming took 2 bases from V and 7 from J, leaving 14 bases between them. The CDR3 consists of 14 residues. CDR3 sequence reads: CASSLSRGGVEAFF. The CDR3, as DNA: TGTGCCAGCAGCTTATCCAGGGGTGGGGTTGAAGCTTTCTTT.